This T cell receptor (beta chain) emerged from a study of identifying expanded T cells in peripheral blood. Clones were read by immunoSEQ multiplex PCR, and TCRdb kept only the in-frame ones, dropping some. The profile shows about 85,000 clones, approximately 91% of them singletons. Trimming removed 4 bases from V and 0 bases from J; junction bases left unmatched: 8. The CDR3 contains 16 residues. Looked up from germline, CDR1 is SGHNT and CDR2 is YYREEE (reference sequence). Sequencing was carried out using blood. This rearrangement joins TRBV5-4 to TRBJ1-1; TRBD1 matches at 8 bases. This sequence was found in a person aged 18-69 years in good health. DNA for the CDR3: TGTGCCAGCAGCATCGGACAGGGAAGGCTGAACACTGAAGCTTTCTTT. Translated, it gives CASSIGQGRLNTEAFF.